This T cell receptor (beta chain) is from a study of Tregs in tolerant kidney transplant recipients. Recipients received nonmyeloablative bone marrow transplants from related graft donors, with transient mixed chimerism. Libraries were prepared by immunoSEQ multiplex PCR; TCRdb keeps only in-frame clonotypes and omits some of them. This table holds 90,000 or so clones, roughly 93% found once. The ends were cut back, 0 bases at V and 4 bases at J, with 12 bases in the middle. This CDR3 has 15 amino acids. The V gene's germline CDR1 is SGHDN and CDR2 FVKESK. The sequence was obtained from a human patient who received a combined kidney and bone marrow transplant. The graft donor may have given rise to some T cells. Sequences were derived from CD4+ T cells from blood (PBMCs), sampled 12 months after the transplant. The genes are TRBV14 and TRBJ1-2, with D maybe TRBD1 (6 bases). CDR3 bases: TGTGCCAGCAGCCAAGATTCCCAGGGGACCTATGGCTACACCTTC. Protein product: CASSQDSQGTYGYTF.